This passage covers 23 T cell receptor beta chains from one sample sequenced in a study of blood T cells in healthy people across ages. Primers used in a second PCR of roughly 7 to 12 cycles were a sample-barcoded 5' primer and a J-beta primer mix. TCRdb processed the 5' RACE reads anew with MiXCR; each CDR3 protein has one entry. The repertoire holds 590,000 or so distinct CDR3 sequences, roughly 31% seen once, with 15% to 18% in the top ten. The sample consisted of blood. Receptors were obtained from a woman aged 80 or over in good health.

CDR3 sequence: CASSVDIGVHTEAFF. CDR3 coding DNA: TGTGCCAGCAGCGTAGATATCGGGGTGCACACTGAAGCTTTCTTT. The V gene is TRBV9, the J gene TRBJ1-1, with D uncertain. Trimming cost V 0 bases and J 3 bases, with 12 bases left between them. Germline CDR1 SGDLS, CDR2 YYNGEE. The CDR3 spans 15 residues.

This clonotype was picked up many times. The chain recombines TRBV18 with TRBJ2-7; D remains ambiguous. This CDR3 has 13 amino acids. Germline CDR1 and CDR2: KGHSH and LQKENI. The germline V and J ends were trimmed by 4 bases and 3 bases, with 10 bases remaining between them. The chain's CDR3 is CASSQNTLYEQYF. The CDR3 DNA sequence: TGTGCCAGCTCACAGAACACGCTCTACGAGCAGTACTTC.

This clonotype has at least ten counts. The gene calls are TRBV2 and TRBJ2-1; maybe TRBD2 (6 bases). The CDR3 loop spans 13 amino acids. Looked up from germline, CDR1 is SNHLY and CDR2 is FYNNEI. The V and J ends lost 6 bases and 6 bases respectively, with 12 bases between them. The CDR3 DNA reads TGTGCCAGCAGCGGGGGACTCCTCAATGAGCAGTTCTTC. The encoded protein is CASSGGLLNEQFF. Full variable domain (outside the CDR3, taken from reference TRBV2 and TRBJ2-1): EPEVTQTPSHQVTQMGQEVILRCVPISNHLYFYWYRQILGQKVEFLVSFYNNEISEKSEIFDDQFSVERPDGSNFTLKIRSTKLEDSAMYFCASSGGLLNEQFFGPGTRLTVL.

This clonotype was observed many times. The CDR3 bases are TGTGCCAGCAGTTTTCCTTCCGCGACAGGCACAGATACGCAGTATTTT. It codes for CASSFPSATGTDTQYF. V and J are TRBV7-2 and TRBJ2-3, with D perhaps matching TRBD1 (5 bases). Germline V CDR1 and CDR2: SGHTA, FQGNSA. V was pared by 6 bases and J by 1 base, with 17 bases between. The length of the CDR3 is 16 residues.

This clonotype was counted ten times or more. Being one base from a much bigger clone, this may be a read error. The chain links TRBV6-5 to TRBJ2-1; no clear D. The end of the DNA is better explained by TRBJ2-7, so the J call may be wrong. The CDR3 extends over 15 amino acids. In germline, CDR1 is MNHEY, CDR2 SVGAGI. The CDR3 loop reads CASSYARSSYNEQYF. In DNA, the CDR3 is TGTGCCAGCAGTTACGCCAGGAGCTCCTACAATGAGCAGTACTTC.

This clonotype was recorded at least ten times. The chain combines TRBV7-9 with TRBJ2-6, with 11 bases that match TRBD2. Looked up from germline, CDR1 is SEHNR and CDR2 is FQNEAQ (reference sequence). The CDR3 extends over 17 amino acids. V trimming: 6 bases; J trimming: 0 bases; junction bases outside the gene matches: 4. The CDR3 DNA is TGTGCCAGCAGTCTACTAGCGGGGGCCTCTGGGGCCAACGTCCTGACTTTC. This codes for CASSLLAGASGANVLTF. Based on the CDR3 plus reference TRBV7-9 and TRBJ2-6, the full variable domain is DTGVSQNPRHKITKRGQNVTFRCDPISEHNRLYWYRQTLGQGPEFLTYFQNEAQLEKSRLLSDRFSAERPKGSFSTLEIQRTEQGDSAMYLCASSLLAGASGANVLTFGAGSRLTVL.

With respect to this clonotype: This may come from a read error, since a much larger clone is one base off. V usage is TRBV20-1 and J usage is TRBJ1-1; D not certain. Per the germline V gene, CDR1 is DFQATT and CDR2 is SNEGSKA (reference sequence). With 6 bases removed from V and 11 bases from J, the gap between germline ends came to 13 bases. The CDR3 loop spans 10 amino acids. The CDR3: CSANTIKAFF. The CDR3 DNA follows: TGCAGTGCGAATACAATCAAGGCTTTCTTT.

In its sample, this clonotype was seen many times. CDR3 nucleotide sequence: TGCAGCGTTGATTCTGGTGGTCAGCGGGGAGGGTACGAGCAGTACTTC. Translating it yields CSVDSGGQRGGYEQYF. The chain recombines TRBV29-1 with TRBJ2-7, with 7 bases identical to TRBD2. Germline CDR1 reads SQVTM; CDR2 reads ANQGSEA. The junction had 15 bases not matched to a gene; V was cut back by 3 bases and J by 4 bases. There are 16 residues in the CDR3.

About this clonotype itself: This could be a read error, since a much larger clone is one nucleotide away. CDR3 sequence: CSAGASGLQETQYF. In nucleotides, the CDR3 is TGCAGTGCTGGGGCTAGCGGGCTCCAAGAGACCCAGTACTTC. V is TRBV20-1 and J is TRBJ2-5; 8 positions match TRBD2. The V segment lost 5 bases and the J segment 1 base; nucleotides outside the gene matches: 6. Germline-derived CDR1 and CDR2 are DFQATT and SNEGSKA (reference sequence). The CDR3 has 14 residues.

This clonotype was seen at least ten times. Here the CDR3 reads CASSLAQAGGPTDTQYF. In DNA form, the CDR3 reads TGTGCCAGCAGCTTAGCCCAGGCGGGGGGACCCACAGATACGCAGTATTTT. The chain recombines TRBV7-2 with TRBJ2-3; 8 bases fit TRBD2. Germline V lookup: CDR1 SGHTA, CDR2 FQGNSA. The length of the CDR3 is 17 residues. V shed 0 bases, J shed 2 bases, and the junction held 7 bases outside the gene matches.

There are many counts of this clonotype. This chain connects TRBV27 to TRBJ2-3; a possible D gene is TRBD2 (7 bases). The V gene lost 1 base and the J gene lost 0 bases, with 17 bases spanning the gap. Looked up from germline, CDR1 is MNHEY and CDR2 is SMNVEV (reference sequence). The CDR3 extends over 18 amino acids. CDR3 sequence reads: CASSLFGGGGASTDTQYF. In nucleotides, the CDR3 is TGTGCCAGCAGTTTATTCGGAGGGGGAGGGGCGAGCACAGATACGCAGTATTTT.

Many counts were recorded for this clonotype. The chain joins TRBV5-4 to TRBJ2-7; tentatively, D is TRBD1 (6 bases). The CDR3 is made up of 14 amino acids. In germline, CDR1 is SGHNT, CDR2 YYREEE (reference sequence). V was cut by 3 bases and J by 2 bases, with 12 bases left in between. The CDR3 DNA follows: TGTGCCAGCAGCTCCGGGACAAATGCCTACGAGCAGTACTTC. Protein product: CASSSGTNAYEQYF.

This clonotype was detected many times. This chain joins TRBV6-1 and TRBJ1-6; the D gene is possibly TRBD1 (5 bases). The CDR3 is 15 amino acids. Germline V gene data show CDR1 as MNHNS and CDR2 as SASEGT. Deletions cut 5 bases from V and 1 base from J, with 9 bases between. CDR3 DNA: TGTGCCAGCAGTTCAGGGAGGTCCTATAATTCACCCCTCCACTTT. It codes for CASSSGRSYNSPLHF.

To note about this clonotype: One end of the junction is discordant with germline, which a read error may explain. This chain connects TRBV7-2 to TRBJ2-7; TRBD2 agrees at 10 bases. With the DNA end fitting TRBJ2-5 better, the J assignment may be wrong. Germline V gene data show CDR1 as SGHTA and CDR2 as FQGNSA. CDR3 length equals 15 residues. The CDR3 loop reads CAGSPSGRVEETQYF. Written as DNA, the CDR3 is TGTGCCGGCAGCCCAAGCGGGAGGGTTGAAGAGACCCAGTACTTC.

The chain couples TRBV10-3 to TRBJ2-7, with 9 nucleotides matching TRBD2. This CDR3 is built from 15 residues. The V segment lost 0 bases and the J segment 3 bases; nucleotides outside the gene matches: 3. CDR1 is ENHRY, CDR2 SYGVKD, per germline. The CDR3 is CAISESTSGYYEQYF. In DNA, the CDR3 is TGTGCCATCAGTGAGTCGACTAGCGGATACTACGAGCAGTACTTC.

The gene calls are TRBV3-1 and TRBJ2-1; TRBD1 or TRBD2 may be the D gene (7 bases each). Germline V gene lookup returns CDR1 LGHDT and CDR2 YNNKEL (reference sequence). V was shortened by 4 bases and J by 9 bases, with 25 bases between the two germline ends. The length of the CDR3 is 17 residues. CDR3 loop: CASSLVGAGGAEAEQFF. Here the CDR3 DNA reads TGTGCCAGCAGCCTCGTGGGGGCAGGGGGGGCCGAAGCTGAGCAGTTCTTC.

This clonotype was found many times. This chain connects TRBV7-2 to TRBJ2-1; 8 nucleotides line up with TRBD2. Losses at the gene ends were 4 bases for V and 7 bases for J; bases not matched to a gene: 9. The CDR3 extends over 15 amino acids. Looked up from germline, CDR1 is SGHTA and CDR2 is FQGNSA. The CDR3 loop reads CASSWLAGTRNEQFF. Written as DNA, the CDR3 is TGTGCCAGCAGCTGGTTAGCGGGGACGAGGAATGAGCAGTTCTTC.

The rearrangement joins TRBV7-2 to TRBJ2-5, with D perhaps being TRBD1 or TRBD2 (5 bases each). This CDR3 spans 14 amino acids. Germline assignment: CDR1 SGHTA and CDR2 FQGNSA. Trimming removed 1 base from V and 4 bases from J, with 10 bases in between. The CDR3 DNA sequence: TGTGCCAGCAGCTTAGTCGGGGCCCCAGAGACCCAGTACTTC. This sequence encodes CASSLVGAPETQYF.

Many counts were recorded for this clonotype. The gene calls are TRBV3-1 and TRBJ2-7, with 12 bases aligning to TRBD2. Germline loops: CDR1 LGHDT, CDR2 YNNKEL (reference sequence). The trim removed 2 bases at V and 5 bases at J, leaving 4 bases unmatched. CDR3 length: 15 amino acids. The DNA of the CDR3 is TGTGCCAGCAGCCAACCTAGCGGGGGGGCCGACGAGCAGTACTTC. It encodes CASSQPSGGADEQYF.

This clonotype was counted ten times or more. The chain recombines TRBV2 with TRBJ2-7; no clear D. This CDR3 has 11 amino acids. V lost 4 bases and J lost 7, with 8 bases in between. CDR1 is SNHLY and CDR2 is FYNNEI in the germline V gene. CDR3 loop: CASSVIREQYF. In DNA form, the CDR3 reads TGTGCCAGCAGTGTTATTCGAGAGCAGTACTTC.

CDR3 region: CASSVRPESDEQFF. CDR3 nucleotide sequence: TGTGCCAGCAGCGTACGGCCCGAGTCGGATGAGCAGTTCTTC. The rearrangement uses TRBV7-9 and TRBJ2-1; D gene unclear. The germline V and J ends were trimmed by 5 bases and 8 bases, with 16 bases remaining between them. Germline CDR1 and CDR2: SEHNR and FQNEAQ (reference sequence). The CDR3 is made up of 14 amino acids.

The table lists this clonotype with a count of one. This may be a read error, as it is one base from a much larger clone. The chain couples TRBV6-6 to TRBJ1-4; D remains ambiguous. CDR1 and CDR2 from the germline V gene are MNHNY and SVGAGI (reference sequence). This CDR3 comprises 13 residues. This CDR3 is CASSYREVEKLLF. As DNA, the CDR3 is TGTGCCAGCAGTTACAGAGAAGTGGAAAAACTGTTGTTT.

The chain combines TRBV6-2 or TRBV6-3 with TRBJ2-1, with 7 bases aligning to TRBD2. J lost 1 base, V lost 7 bases, and 7 bases had no gene match. The CDR3 is 15 amino acids. Germline CDR1 reads MNHEY; CDR2 reads SVGEGT. For the CDR3, the DNA is TGTGCCAGCAAACGAGGCGGGAGTTCCTACAATGAGCAGTTCTTC. Its translation: CASKRGGSSYNEQFF.